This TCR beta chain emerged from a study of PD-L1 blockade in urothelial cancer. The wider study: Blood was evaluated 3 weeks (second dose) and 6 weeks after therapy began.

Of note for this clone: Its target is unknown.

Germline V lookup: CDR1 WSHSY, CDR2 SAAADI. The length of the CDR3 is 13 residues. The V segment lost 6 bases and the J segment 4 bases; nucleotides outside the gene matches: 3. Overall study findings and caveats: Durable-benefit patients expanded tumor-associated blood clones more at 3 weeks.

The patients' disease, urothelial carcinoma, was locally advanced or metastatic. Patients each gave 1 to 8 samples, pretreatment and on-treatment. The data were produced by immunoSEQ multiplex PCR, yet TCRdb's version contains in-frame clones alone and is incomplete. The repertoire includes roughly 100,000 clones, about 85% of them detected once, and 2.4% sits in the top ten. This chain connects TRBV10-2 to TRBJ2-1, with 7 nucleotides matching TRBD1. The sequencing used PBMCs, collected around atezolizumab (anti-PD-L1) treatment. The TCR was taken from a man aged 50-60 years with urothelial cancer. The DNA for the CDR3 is TGCGCCAGCAGGGAGACAGGGTACAATGAGCAGTTCTTC. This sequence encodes CASRETGYNEQFF.